The sequence of this TCR beta chain was determined in a study of T cells expressing NK-cell markers (TCRdb year 2020). At the level of the whole study: Three sorted T-cell subsets (CD3+CD56+NKG2C+, CD3+CD56+NKG2C- and CD3+CD56-NKG2C+) from fewer than 10 donors had their TCR beta-chain repertoires profiled. The libraries were sequenced on Illumina HiSeq 2000/2500, MiSeq or NextSeq, producing 2 x 150 bp reads. The eight sequenced donors were randomly selected healthy volunteers, three men and five women. Among the eight sequenced donors, only one was HCMV-seronegative, while the other seven were HCMV-seropositive. What the work shows at the level of the full study, not this receptor alone: Whether the expanded NKG2C-expressing T cell clones were specific for HCMV antigens remained unclear. Those dominant clonotypes were again the most abundant among CD3+CD56-NKG2C+ cells in a handful of donors, at about 28.3-65%. In six donors, the dominant CD3+CD56+NKG2C+ clonotypes ranked among the top 10 CD8+ clonotypes, making up roughly 1.0-8% of CD8+ T cells.

Sequencer: Illumina HiSeq 2000. The TCR beta cDNA libraries were made using 5'RACE template switching, a step that added both a universal primer site and unique molecular identifiers. cDNA synthesis was primed from the TCR beta constant segment and was followed by two successive PCR amplification steps. The authors processed their data as follows. Reads were demultiplexed and grouped by UMI with MIGEC, and clonotypes were assembled and quantified with MiTCR. To exclude erroneous sequences, only TCR cDNA sequences supported by at least two reads were retained. The tcR package was used for downstream repertoire analysis, and clonotypes were matched across fractions by CDR3 nucleotide sequence plus V segment. Antigen specificity was annotated against VDJdb with VDJmatch, allowing one amino acid substitution in CDR3. The reads went through TCRdb reprocessing, and each CDR3 protein sequence gets one entry with no DNA. The V and J calls and clone size are TCRdb's, not the authors'. The sample's own table lists 550,000 to 600,000 distinct CDR3 sequences. The ten largest clones capture 3.5% to 4.5% of the sample.

As for this clonotype: Its binding antigen is unknown.

HCMV serostatus was determined by detecting HCMV-specific IgG in serum with a commercial ELISA kit. Ficoll density gradient centrifugation was used to isolate peripheral blood mononuclear cells from blood. Reading from cysteine to phenylalanine, the CDR3 counts 17 amino acids. There is no recorded DNA. What was sequenced was blood T cells: a sorted CD56 or NKG2C T cell subset, CD4+ or CD8+ T cells, or bulk PBMC T cells (not recorded which). The receptor's source is a man younger than 35 in good health. Donor details come from another sample of the same person, matched by shared clones. Recombination joined TRBV12-3 or TRBV12-4 with TRBJ2-2; the TCRdb call, TRBD1, lacks DNA for checking. The CDR3 protein sequence reads: CASTISFGTENTGELFF.